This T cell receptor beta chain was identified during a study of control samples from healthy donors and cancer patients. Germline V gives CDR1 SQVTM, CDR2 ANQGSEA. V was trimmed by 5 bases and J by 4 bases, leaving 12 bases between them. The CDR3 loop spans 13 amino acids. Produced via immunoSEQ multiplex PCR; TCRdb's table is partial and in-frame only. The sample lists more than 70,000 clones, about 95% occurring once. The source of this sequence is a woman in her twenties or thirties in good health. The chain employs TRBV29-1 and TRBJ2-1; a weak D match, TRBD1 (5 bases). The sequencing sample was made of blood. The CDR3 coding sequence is TGCAGCGTTTATGGACAAGGATACAATGAGCAGTTCTTC. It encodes CSVYGQGYNEQFF.